These 27 T cell receptor beta chains were sequenced from one sample in a study of shared clonotypes between healthy human individuals. Libraries were prepared by immunoSEQ multiplex PCR; TCRdb keeps only in-frame clonotypes and omits some of them. The repertoire holds some 2.1 million clones, with 85% to 95% as singletons. The source material was naive CD4+ T cells sorted from blood. Subset defined: CD45RA+ positively selected. Receptor source: a man in his late teens or twenties in good health.

The chain combines TRBV19 with TRBJ1-6; 8 bases are a match to TRBD1. V trimming: 8 bases; J trimming: 5 bases; junction bases outside the gene matches: 5. This CDR3 spans 14 amino acids. Germline V CDR1 and CDR2: LNHDA, SQIVND (reference sequence). CDR3 sequence: CASSGTGNNSPLHF. For the CDR3, the DNA is TGTGCCAGTTCAGGGACAGGAAATAATTCACCCCTCCACTTT.

The rearrangement joins TRBV4-1 to TRBJ1-3; possibly TRBD1 for D (5 bases). CDR3 length: 14 amino acids. With 0 bases removed from V and 8 bases from J, the gap between germline ends came to 11 bases. Germline loops: CDR1 MGHRA, CDR2 YSYEKL. CDR3 coding DNA: TGCGCCAGCAGCCAAGATCGGCCGGGGGACACCATATATTTT. Translated: CASSQDRPGDTIYF.

The table lists this clone with a count of one. This chain connects TRBV2 to TRBJ1-1, with 9 nucleotides matching TRBD1. The germline gives CDR1 SNHLY, CDR2 FYNNEI. V dropped 8 bases and J dropped 3; count of bases not matched to a gene: 4. This CDR3 region has 13 residues. CDR3 residues: CASQGQGHTEAFF. CDR3 coding DNA: TGTGCCAGCCAGGGACAGGGCCACACTGAAGCTTTCTTT.

CDR3 region: CASSFSPAFRLAVGKTYEQYF. The CDR3 DNA reads TGCGCCAGCAGCTTTTCTCCCGCATTTCGACTAGCGGTAGGAAAGACCTACGAGCAGTACTTC. This chain connects TRBV5-1 to TRBJ2-7; 9 bases are a match to TRBD2. The CDR3 runs to 21 residues. CDR1 is SGHRS and CDR2 is YFSETQ in the germline V gene. V lost 2 bases to trimming and J lost 2 bases; unmatched junction nucleotides: 23.

The V call is TRBV19, the J call TRBJ1-4; 10 bases are a match to TRBD1. J gave up 8 bases and V 5 bases, and 8 bases lay outside the gene matches. Germline CDR1 LNHDA, CDR2 SQIVND (reference sequence). The CDR3 extends over 15 amino acids. The DNA for the CDR3 is TGTGCCAGTAGTGCCGACAGGGGGCGAAAGGAAAAACTGTTTTTT. It yields the protein CASSADRGRKEKLFF.

This rearrangement joins TRBV27 to TRBJ1-6; 8 bases agree with TRBD1. V was clipped by 6 bases and J by 5 bases; unmatched bases: 6. This CDR3 contains 15 residues. Germline values: CDR1 MNHEY, CDR2 SMNVEV (reference sequence). The CDR3 is CASRIGTGDNSPLHF. DNA of the CDR3: TGTGCCAGCAGAATCGGGACAGGAGATAATTCACCCCTCCACTTT.

The chain has TRBV12-2 and TRBJ2-5; the table calls TRBD2, which could not be checked here. TRBV12-2 is shown as a pseudogene. This CDR3 contains 14 residues. CDR3 nucleotides: TGTGCAAGTCGCTCAGGACTAGCGAAAGAGACCCAGTACTTC. Translation: CASRSGLAKETQYF.

This clone came up once. The chain recombines TRBV11-2 with TRBJ1-4, with 8 bases lining up with TRBD1. This CDR3 has 19 residues. Looked up from germline, CDR1 is SGHAT and CDR2 is FQNNGV. Unmatched junction bases numbered 18, after V lost 4 bases and J lost 5 bases. This CDR3 reads CASSSGRTGMSGKNEKLFF. The CDR3 DNA follows: TGTGCCAGCAGCTCCGGGCGGACAGGGATGTCCGGGAAGAATGAAAAACTGTTTTTT.

This chain joins TRBV5-4 and TRBJ2-7, with D possibly being TRBD2 (5 bases). Trimming pared 0 bases from V and 5 bases from J, leaving 9 bases between. CDR1 and CDR2 (germline): SGHNT, YYREEE (reference sequence). CDR3 length: 13 amino acids. The CDR3 region has the DNA TGTGCCAGCAGCTTGGTCGAGGGTAACGAGCAGTACTTC. Its translation is CASSLVEGNEQYF.

Notes on this clone: At one of its ends the junction is not consistent with the germline gene, which may arise from a read error. This chain links TRBV7-7 with TRBJ2-5, with D perhaps assigned TRBD1 or TRBD2 (5 bases each). Per the germline V gene, CDR1 is SSHAT and CDR2 is FNYEAQ (reference sequence). There are 15 residues in the CDR3. CDR3 protein: CASSLGERTQETQYF. The CDR3 DNA sequence: TGTGCTAGCAGCTTAGGGGAGCGGACCCAAGAGACCCAGTACTTC.

The rearrangement links TRBV27 to TRBJ1-1; D gene unclear. Germline V gene sequence: CDR1 MNHEY, CDR2 SMNVEV (reference sequence). There are 16 residues in the CDR3. V lost 2 bases and J 0 bases, leaving 13 bases between the germline ends. CDR3 DNA sequence: TGTGCCAGCAGTTTACGGGGTGAGCGGCTGAACACTGAAGCTTTCTTT. It is translated as CASSLRGERLNTEAFF.

The chain recombines TRBV10-3 with TRBJ1-5; D not resolved. V lost 2 bases and J 1 base, leaving 9 bases between the germline ends. Germline V gene data show CDR1 as ENHRY and CDR2 as SYGVKD. The CDR3 contains 15 residues. The CDR3 reads CAISEGGSSNQPQHF. The DNA of the CDR3 is TGTGCCATCAGTGAGGGAGGATCGAGCAATCAGCCCCAGCATTTT.

The V gene is TRBV6-5, the J gene TRBJ1-1; a weak D match, TRBD1 (5 bases). This CDR3 comprises 14 residues. Germline V gene data show CDR1 as MNHEY and CDR2 as SVGAGI. Trimming shortened V by 6 bases and J by 3 bases, and 14 bases separated the two germline ends. The chain's CDR3 is CASRSGREDTEAFF. CDR3 bases: TGTGCCAGCAGGTCTGGCAGGGAGGACACTGAAGCTTTCTTT.

Concerning this clone itself: Different DNA sequences within this sample yield the same CDR3. The chain carries TRBV9 and TRBJ2-3, with 12 positions matching TRBD2. This CDR3 has 15 residues. Per germline, CDR1 SGDLS and CDR2 YYNGEE. Trimming cost V 0 bases and J 6 bases; bases outside gene matches: 2. Written as DNA, the CDR3 is TGTGCCAGCAGCGTAGCTAGCGGGAGGGTGGATACGCAGTATTTT. It encodes CASSVASGRVDTQYF.

Comments on this clone: The sample carries other DNA sequences with the same CDR3. V gene TRBV11-2 combines with J gene TRBJ2-1, with 11 bases identical to TRBD2. V shed 5 bases, J shed 3 bases, and the junction held 3 bases outside the gene matches. The CDR3 contains 15 residues. In germline, CDR1 is SGHAT, CDR2 FQNNGV. CDR3 protein: CASSLTSGNYNEQFF. The CDR3 bases are TGTGCCAGCAGCCTGACTAGCGGGAACTACAATGAGCAGTTCTTC. Looking up the rest from reference TRBV11-2 and TRBJ2-1 gives the full variable domain: EAGVAQSPRYKIIEKRQSVAFWCNPISGHATLYWYQQILGQGPKLLIQFQNNGVVDDSQLPKDRFSAERLKGVDSTLKIQPAKLEDSAVYLCASSLTSGNYNEQFFGPGTRLTVL.

This sequence joins TRBV11-2 and TRBJ1-1, with TRBD1 identical over 7 bases. The trim removed 0 bases at V and 5 bases at J, leaving 3 bases unmatched. Germline V gives CDR1 SGHAT, CDR2 FQNNGV. The CDR3 is made up of 14 amino acids. The CDR3 region has the DNA TGTGCCAGCAGCTTAGACAGGGGGATAACTGAAGCTTTCTTT. Protein product: CASSLDRGITEAFF.

The rearrangement uses TRBV7-9 and TRBJ1-5; tentatively, D is TRBD1 (5 bases). CDR1 and CDR2 from the germline V gene are SEHNR and FQNEAQ (reference sequence). The CDR3 runs to 16 residues. V was clipped by 1 base and J by 4 bases, with 14 bases between them. CDR3 amino acids: CASSLGAGNINQPQHF. The CDR3 DNA follows: TGTGCCAGCAGCTTAGGGGCAGGGAATATTAATCAGCCCCAGCATTTT.

This chain links TRBV5-6 with TRBJ2-5; the D gene is possibly TRBD1 (6 bases). V was clipped by 2 bases and J by 2 bases, with 7 bases between them. The CDR3 has 13 amino acids. Germline V gives CDR1 SGHDT, CDR2 YYEEEE. CDR3 sequence reads: CASSLQGQETQYF. The CDR3 DNA follows: TGTGCCAGCAGCTTACAGGGTCAAGAGACCCAGTACTTC.

The chain is built from TRBV25-1 and TRBJ2-7, with TRBD2 identical over 12 bases. This CDR3 contains 15 residues. Germline V gene sequence: CDR1 MGHDK, CDR2 SYGVNS. J gave up 1 base and V 4 bases, and 2 bases lay outside the gene matches. Here the CDR3 DNA reads TGTGCCAGCAGTGGGACTAGCGGGAAGTCCTACGAGCAGTACTTC. As protein: CASSGTSGKSYEQYF.

V is TRBV6-5 and J is TRBJ1-1; TRBD1 matches at 7 bases. V shed 6 bases and J 5 bases; nucleotides not matched to a gene: 12. CDR1 is MNHEY, CDR2 SVGAGI, per germline. The CDR3 contains 15 residues. Here the CDR3 DNA reads TGTGCCAGCAGGCTTCCGGGACAGAGAACAACTGAAGCTTTCTTT. Its translation is CASRLPGQRTTEAFF.

This chain links TRBV5-4 with TRBJ1-2; 9 bases are a match to TRBD1. The CDR3 spans 13 residues. Germline V CDR1 and CDR2: SGHNT, YYREEE (reference sequence). After removal of 2 bases from V and 7 bases from J, the junction contained 3 bases not matched to a gene. The CDR3 sequence: CASSFGTGFGYTF. In DNA form, the CDR3 reads TGTGCCAGCAGCTTCGGGACAGGGTTTGGCTACACCTTC.

V and J are TRBV18 and TRBJ2-2; the D is unclear. V gave up 3 bases and J gave up 2 bases, with 10 bases separating them. Germline CDR1 is KGHSH and CDR2 is LQKENI. The CDR3 sequence is 15 residues long. CDR3 nucleotides: TGTGCCAGCTCACCGGGTAGCACCAACACCGGGGAGCTGTTTTTT. Amino acid sequence: CASSPGSTNTGELFF.

The V gene is TRBV4-3, the J gene TRBJ1-6; unclear D gene. Germline V gene sequence: CDR1 LGHNA, CDR2 YSLEER. The V and J ends lost 1 base and 7 bases respectively, with 11 bases between them. The CDR3 covers 15 residues. The CDR3 here is CASSQGTVLNSPLHF. The CDR3 DNA reads as TGCGCCAGCAGCCAAGGGACGGTCTTGAATTCACCCCTCCACTTT.

The chain employs TRBV27 and TRBJ2-3, with D unclear. Germline V gives CDR1 MNHEY, CDR2 SMNVEV (reference sequence). Between the trimmed V and J ends, which lost 5 bases and 6 bases, there was a span of 9 bases. This CDR3 has 12 amino acids. Written as DNA, the CDR3 is TGTGCCAGCAGTCGCCCGTTGGATACGCAGTATTTT. This codes for CASSRPLDTQYF.

The V call is TRBV14, the J call TRBJ2-1; D remains unclear. This CDR3 comprises 13 residues. Trimming left V 2 bases short and J 4 bases short, with 6 bases between. CDR1 is SGHDN, CDR2 FVKESK, per germline. CDR3 in DNA: TGTGCCAGCAGCCAAAAGCTTTACAATGAGCAGTTCTTC. Its translation is CASSQKLYNEQFF.

V and J are TRBV18 and TRBJ1-6, with TRBD1 identical over 9 bases. The CDR3 has 16 residues. Germline V CDR1 and CDR2: KGHSH, LQKENI. With V trimmed by 4 bases and J by 8 bases, 9 bases remained unmatched. This CDR3 reads CASSQPLRTGDSPLHF. The CDR3 region has the DNA TGTGCCAGCTCACAACCATTACGGACAGGGGATTCACCCCTCCACTTT.

This chain uses TRBV6-1 with TRBJ1-2; the D gene is possibly TRBD1 (6 bases). The V gene's germline CDR1 is MNHNS and CDR2 SASEGT. Trimming pared 0 bases from V and 3 bases from J, leaving 8 bases between. The CDR3 is 14 residues long. CDR3 amino acids: CASSEAGQYYGYTF. The DNA for the CDR3 is TGTGCCAGCAGTGAAGCCGGACAGTACTATGGCTACACCTTC.